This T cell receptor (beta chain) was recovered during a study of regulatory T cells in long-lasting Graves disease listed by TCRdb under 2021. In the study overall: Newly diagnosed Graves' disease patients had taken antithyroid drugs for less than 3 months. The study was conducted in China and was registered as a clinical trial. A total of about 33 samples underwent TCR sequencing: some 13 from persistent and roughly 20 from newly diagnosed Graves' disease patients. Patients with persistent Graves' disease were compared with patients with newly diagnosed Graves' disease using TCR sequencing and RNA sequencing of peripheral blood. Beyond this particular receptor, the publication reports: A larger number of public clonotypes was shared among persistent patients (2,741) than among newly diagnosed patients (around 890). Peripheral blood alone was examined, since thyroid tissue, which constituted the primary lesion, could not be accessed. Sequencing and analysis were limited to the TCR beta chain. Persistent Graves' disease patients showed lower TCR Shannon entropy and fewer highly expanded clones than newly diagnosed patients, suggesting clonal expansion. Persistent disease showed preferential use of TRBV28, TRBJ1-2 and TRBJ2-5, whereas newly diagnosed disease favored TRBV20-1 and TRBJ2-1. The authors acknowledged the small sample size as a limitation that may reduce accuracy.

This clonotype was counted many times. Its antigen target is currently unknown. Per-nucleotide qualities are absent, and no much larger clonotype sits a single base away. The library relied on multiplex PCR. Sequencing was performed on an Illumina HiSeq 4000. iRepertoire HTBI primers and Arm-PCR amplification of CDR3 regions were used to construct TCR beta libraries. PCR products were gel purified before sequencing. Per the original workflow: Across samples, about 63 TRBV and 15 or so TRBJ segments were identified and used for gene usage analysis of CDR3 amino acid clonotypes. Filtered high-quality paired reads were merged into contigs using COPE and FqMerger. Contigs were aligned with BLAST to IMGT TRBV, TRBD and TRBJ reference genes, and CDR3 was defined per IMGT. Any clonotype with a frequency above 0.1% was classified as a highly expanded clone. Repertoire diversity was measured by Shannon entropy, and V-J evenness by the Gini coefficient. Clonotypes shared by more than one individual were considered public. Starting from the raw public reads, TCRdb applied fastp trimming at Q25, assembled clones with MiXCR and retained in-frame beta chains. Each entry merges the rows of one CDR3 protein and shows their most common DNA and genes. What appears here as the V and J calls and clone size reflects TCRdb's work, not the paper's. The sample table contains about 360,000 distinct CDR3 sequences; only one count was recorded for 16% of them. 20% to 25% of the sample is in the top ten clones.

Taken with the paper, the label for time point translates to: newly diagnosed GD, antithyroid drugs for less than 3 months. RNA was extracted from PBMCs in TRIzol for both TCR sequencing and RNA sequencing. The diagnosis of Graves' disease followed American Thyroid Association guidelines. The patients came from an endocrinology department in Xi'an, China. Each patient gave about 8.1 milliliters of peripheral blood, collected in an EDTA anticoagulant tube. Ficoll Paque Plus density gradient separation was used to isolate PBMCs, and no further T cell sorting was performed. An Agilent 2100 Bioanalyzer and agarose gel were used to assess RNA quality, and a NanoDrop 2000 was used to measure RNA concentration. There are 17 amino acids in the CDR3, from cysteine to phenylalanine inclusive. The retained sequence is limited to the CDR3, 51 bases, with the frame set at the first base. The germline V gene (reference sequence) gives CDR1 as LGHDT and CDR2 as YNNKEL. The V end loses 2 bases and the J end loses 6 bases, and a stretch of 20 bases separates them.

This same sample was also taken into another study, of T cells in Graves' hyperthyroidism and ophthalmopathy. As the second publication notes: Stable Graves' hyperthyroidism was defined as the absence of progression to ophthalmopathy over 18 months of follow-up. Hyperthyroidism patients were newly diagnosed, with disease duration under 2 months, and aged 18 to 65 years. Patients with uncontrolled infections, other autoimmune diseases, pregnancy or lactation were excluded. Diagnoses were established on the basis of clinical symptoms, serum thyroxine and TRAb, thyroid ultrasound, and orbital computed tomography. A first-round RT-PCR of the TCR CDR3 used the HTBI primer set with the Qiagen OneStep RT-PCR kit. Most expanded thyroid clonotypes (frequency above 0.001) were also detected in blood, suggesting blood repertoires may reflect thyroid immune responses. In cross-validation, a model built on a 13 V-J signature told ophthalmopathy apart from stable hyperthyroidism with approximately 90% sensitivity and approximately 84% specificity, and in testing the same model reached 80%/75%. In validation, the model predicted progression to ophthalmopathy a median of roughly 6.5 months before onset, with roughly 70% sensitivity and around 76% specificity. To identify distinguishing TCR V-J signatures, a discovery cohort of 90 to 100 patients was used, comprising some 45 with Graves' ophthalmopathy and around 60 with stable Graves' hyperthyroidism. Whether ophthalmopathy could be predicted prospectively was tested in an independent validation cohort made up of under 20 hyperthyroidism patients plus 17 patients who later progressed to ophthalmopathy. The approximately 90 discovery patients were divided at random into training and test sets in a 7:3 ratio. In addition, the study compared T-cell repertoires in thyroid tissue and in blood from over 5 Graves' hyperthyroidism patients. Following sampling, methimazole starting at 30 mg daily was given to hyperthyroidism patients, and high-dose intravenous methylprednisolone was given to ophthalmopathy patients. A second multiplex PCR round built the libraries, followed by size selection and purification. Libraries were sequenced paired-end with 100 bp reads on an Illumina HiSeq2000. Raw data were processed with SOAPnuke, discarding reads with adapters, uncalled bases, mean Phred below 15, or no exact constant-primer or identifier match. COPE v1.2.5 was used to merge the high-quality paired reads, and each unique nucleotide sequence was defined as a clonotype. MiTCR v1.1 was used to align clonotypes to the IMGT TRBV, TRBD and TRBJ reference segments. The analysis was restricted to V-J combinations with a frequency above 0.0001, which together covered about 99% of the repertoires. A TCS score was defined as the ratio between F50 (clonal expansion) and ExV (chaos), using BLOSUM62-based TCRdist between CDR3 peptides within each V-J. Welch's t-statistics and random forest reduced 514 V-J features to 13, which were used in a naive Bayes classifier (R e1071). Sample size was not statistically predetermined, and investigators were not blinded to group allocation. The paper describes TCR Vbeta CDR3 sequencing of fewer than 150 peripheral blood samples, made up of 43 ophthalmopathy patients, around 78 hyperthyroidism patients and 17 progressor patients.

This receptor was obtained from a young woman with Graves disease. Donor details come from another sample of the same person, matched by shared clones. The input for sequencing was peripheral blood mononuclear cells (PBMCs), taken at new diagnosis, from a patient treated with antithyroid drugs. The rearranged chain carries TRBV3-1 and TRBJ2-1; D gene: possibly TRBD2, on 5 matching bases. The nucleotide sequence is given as TGTGCCAGCAGCCAACCCACACTAGTCGGCCCTCCCAATGAGCAGTTCTTC. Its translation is CASSQPTLVGPPNEQFF.